The following is a T cell receptor (beta chain) sequence with its context. The source of the sample is a study of T cell responses to AZD1222 COVID-19 vaccine. This CDR3 spans 17 amino acids. Looked up from germline, CDR1 is SGHRS and CDR2 is YFSETQ. V lost 0 bases to trimming and J lost 1 base; unmatched junction nucleotides: 8. The assay was immunoSEQ multiplex PCR, and TCRdb's table has in-frame clones only and misses some. This table has 95,000 to 100,000 clones, 90% appearing once. This sequence originates from an adult in good health. The rearrangement joins TRBV5-1 to TRBJ2-5, with 8 bases matching TRBD2. Sequenced material: peripheral blood, taken on day 0 of AZD1222 vaccination. DNA of the CDR3: TGCGCCAGCAGCTTGGCCGGGCTAGCGGGCGTCCAAGAGACCCAGTACTTC. Translated: CASSLAGLAGVQETQYF.